This TCR beta chain was captured in a study of beta chain features in type 1 diabetes. Expressed TCRB transcripts were sequenced, since all the RNA that had been isolated was reverse transcribed. Generated by immunoSEQ multiplex PCR, the TCRdb table keeps only in-frame clones and is missing some. Of about 320,000 clones listed, approximately 15% are singletons. General study findings and limits: The naive, central memory and Treg TCRB repertoires looked more alike in patients than they did in healthy donors. The study found fewer insertions and more deletions at VDJ junctions in type 1 diabetes patients.

This CDR3 comprises 16 residues. With V trimmed by 1 base and J by 5 bases, 7 bases remained unmatched. CDR1 SGHRS and CDR2 YFSETQ come from the germline V gene. Every donor had blood drawn once into heparin, around 120 mL on average. On this clone itself: Its matching antigen is unknown.

Sequenced sample: central memory CD4+ T cells from blood. The chain couples TRBV5-1 to TRBJ2-1, with 9 nucleotides matching TRBD2. The clonotype originates from a man aged 25-40 years in good health. The CDR3 protein is CASSLLPSGTNNEQFF. The CDR3, as DNA: TGCGCCAGCAGCTTGCTGCCTAGCGGGACTAACAATGAGCAGTTCTTC.